This is a list of T cell receptor beta chains from one sample in a study of shared clonotypes between healthy human individuals. The method was immunoSEQ multiplex PCR; TCRdb's version includes in-frame clones alone and lacks a portion of them. The data hold roughly 2 million clones, with around 95% observed a single time. The sequenced sample was naive CD4+ T cells sorted from blood. The receptors were sampled from a man aged 18 to 29 in good health. The CDR3 runs from the conserved cysteine through the conserved F or W. A D gene is named only where the DNA matches it firmly. Clone size, where shown, is once, few, many, or a class for clones that have expanded.

j_gene: TRBJ1-1
abundance: NA
v_gene: TRBV30
d_gene: NA
CDR3nt: TGTGCCTGGAGTAAACGGGGGACGAACACTGAAGCTTTCTTT
CDR3aa: CAWSKRGTNTEAFF

j_gene: TRBJ2-2
abundance: NA
v_gene: TRBV10-3
d_gene: NA
CDR3nt: TGTGCCATCAGTGAGTCGGCAGGGAACATTCCCGGGGAGCTGTTTTTT
CDR3aa: CAISESAGNIPGELFF

j_gene: TRBJ2-5
abundance: NA
v_gene: TRBV1
d_gene: NA
CDR3nt: TGCACCAGCAGCCAGGGGGCCCTCTGGGCCACATGGAGGGCGTTGGTGCCTAAAGAGACCCAGTACTTC
CDR3aa: CTSSQGALWATWRALVPKETQYF

j_gene: TRBJ1-2
abundance: once
v_gene: TRBV18
d_gene: NA
CDR3nt: TGTGCCAGCTCGCCGGACAGCCAGACGAGAAACTATGGCTACACCTTC
CDR3aa: CASSPDSQTRNYGYTF

j_gene: TRBJ1-1
abundance: NA
v_gene: TRBV5-1
d_gene: TRBD1
CDR3nt: TGCGCCAGCAGCTTGGGGACAGGGGCATGGACTGAAGCTTTCTTT
CDR3aa: CASSLGTGAWTEAFF

j_gene: TRBJ2-3
abundance: NA
v_gene: TRBV7-9
d_gene: NA
CDR3nt: TGTGCCAGCAGCCCCACCTCCCTCACAGATACGCAGTATTTT
CDR3aa: CASSPTSLTDTQYF

j_gene: TRBJ2-7
abundance: NA
v_gene: TRBV6-5
d_gene: NA
CDR3nt: TGTGCCAGCAGTTACTCATGGGGCGAGCAGTACTTC
CDR3aa: CASSYSWGEQYF

j_gene: TRBJ1-1
abundance: NA
v_gene: TRBV9
d_gene: TRBD1
CDR3nt: TGTGCCAGCAGCGTAGATACAGGGGGCAAGTACACTGAAGCTTTCTTT
CDR3aa: CASSVDTGGKYTEAFF

j_gene: TRBJ1-2
abundance: NA
v_gene: TRBV19
d_gene: NA
CDR3nt: TGTGCCAGTAGTCCCCGGCTCGGGGACTATGGCTACACCTTC
CDR3aa: CASSPRLGDYGYTF

j_gene: TRBJ2-1
abundance: NA
v_gene: TRBV11-2
d_gene: NA
CDR3nt: TGTGCCAGCAGCTTAGGGGAAGTCGGCGAGCAGTTCTTC
CDR3aa: CASSLGEVGEQFF

j_gene: TRBJ2-7
abundance: NA
v_gene: TRBV30
d_gene: NA
CDR3nt: TGTGCCTGGAGTACGACCGGGGACACCCGGAACGAGCAGTACTTC
CDR3aa: CAWSTTGDTRNEQYF